This TCR beta chain appears in the sequencing data of a study of OX40 agonist ivuxolimab in advanced cancers. Study summary: Patients received ivuxolimab, an agonistic anti-OX40 (CD134) antibody. With a range of roughly 20 to 85, age averaged approximately 60 years, and approximately 83% were male.

The CDR3 sequence is 16 residues long. In germline, CDR1 is SGHVS, CDR2 FNYEAQ. Trimming removed 5 bases at V and 0 bases at J, with 14 bases between. Notes on the study in general: At 0.1-3.0 mg/kg, partial responders had clonal expansion among the lowest observed.

The protocol was immunoSEQ multiplex PCR, while the TCRdb copy is restricted to in-frame clones and leaves out a portion. The sample lists approximately 80,000 clones; about 90% were seen once. About this clone itself: Its cognate antigen is unknown.

This TCR was recovered from an adult with an advanced solid tumor such as melanoma, head and neck, liver or kidney cancer. Here the sequenced sample was CD4+ or CD8+ T cells sorted from blood, taken in a trial of the OX40 agonist ivuxolimab. The genes are TRBV7-6 and TRBJ2-1, with D possibly matching TRBD2 (6 bases). The CDR3: CASSPLAVSSYNEQFF. DNA of the CDR3: TGTGCCAGCAGCCCTTTAGCGGTTAGCTCCTACAATGAGCAGTTCTTC.